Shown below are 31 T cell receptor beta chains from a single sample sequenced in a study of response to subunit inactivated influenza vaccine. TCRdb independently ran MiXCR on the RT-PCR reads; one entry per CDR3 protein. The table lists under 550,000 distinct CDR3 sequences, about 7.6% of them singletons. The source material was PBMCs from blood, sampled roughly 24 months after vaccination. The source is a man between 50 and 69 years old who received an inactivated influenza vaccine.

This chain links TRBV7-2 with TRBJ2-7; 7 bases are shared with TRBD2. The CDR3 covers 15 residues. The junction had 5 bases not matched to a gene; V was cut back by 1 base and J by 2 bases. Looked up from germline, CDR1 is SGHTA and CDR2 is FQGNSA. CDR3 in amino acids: CASSLEGLGTYEQYF. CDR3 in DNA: TGTGCCAGCAGCTTAGAAGGACTAGGCACCTACGAGCAGTACTTC.

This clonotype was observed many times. CDR3 in DNA: TGCGCCAGCAGCCTCCGGGAGCCGGAGACCCAGTACTTC. Its translation is CASSLREPETQYF. This chain joins TRBV5-1 and TRBJ2-5, with D perhaps matching TRBD2 (6 bases). The CDR3 has 13 residues. Trimming cost V 4 bases and J 5 bases, with 12 bases left between them. CDR1 and CDR2 (germline): SGHRS, YFSETQ.

The CDR3 region has the DNA TGCAGTGCTACCCGACTAGCGGGAGGGTTTGAGCAGTTCTTC. Translating it yields CSATRLAGGFEQFF. The chain carries TRBV20-1 and TRBJ2-1; TRBD2 matches 14 bases. This CDR3 comprises 14 residues. The V gene's germline CDR1 is DFQATT and CDR2 SNEGSKA (reference sequence). J lost 9 bases, V lost 4 bases, and 5 bases had no gene match.

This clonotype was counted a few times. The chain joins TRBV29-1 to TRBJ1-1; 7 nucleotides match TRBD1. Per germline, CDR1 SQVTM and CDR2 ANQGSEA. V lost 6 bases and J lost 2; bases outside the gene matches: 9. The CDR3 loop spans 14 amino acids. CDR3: CSVRARDRNTEAFF. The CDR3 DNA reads TGCAGCGTCCGCGCGCGGGACAGAAACACTGAAGCTTTCTTT.

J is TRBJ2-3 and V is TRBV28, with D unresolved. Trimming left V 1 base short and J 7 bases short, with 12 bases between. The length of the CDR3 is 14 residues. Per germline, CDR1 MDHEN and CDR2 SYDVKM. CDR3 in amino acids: CASSLYGGTYTQYF. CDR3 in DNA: TGTGCCAGCAGTTTATATGGCGGAACATATACGCAGTATTTT.

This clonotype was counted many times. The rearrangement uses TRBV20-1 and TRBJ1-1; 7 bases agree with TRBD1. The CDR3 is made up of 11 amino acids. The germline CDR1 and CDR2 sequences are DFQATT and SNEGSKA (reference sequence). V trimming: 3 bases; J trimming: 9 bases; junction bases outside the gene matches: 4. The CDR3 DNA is TGCAGTGCTAGCCGACAGGGTAAAGCTTTCTTT. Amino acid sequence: CSASRQGKAFF.

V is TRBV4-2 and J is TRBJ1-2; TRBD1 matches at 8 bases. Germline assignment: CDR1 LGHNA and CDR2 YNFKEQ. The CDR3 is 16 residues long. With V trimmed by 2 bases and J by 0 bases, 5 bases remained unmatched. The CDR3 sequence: CASSQKTGDTNYGYTF. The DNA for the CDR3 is TGTGCCAGCAGCCAAAAGACAGGGGATACTAACTATGGCTACACCTTC.

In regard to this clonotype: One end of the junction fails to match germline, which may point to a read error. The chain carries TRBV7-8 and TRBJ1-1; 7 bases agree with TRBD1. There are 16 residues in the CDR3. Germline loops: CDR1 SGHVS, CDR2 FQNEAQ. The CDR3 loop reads CASSSGTATMNTKAFF. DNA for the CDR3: TGTGCCAGCAGCTCCGGGACAGCCACCATGAACACTAAAGCTTTCTTT. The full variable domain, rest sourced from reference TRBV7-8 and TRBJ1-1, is GAGVSQSPRYKVAKRGQDVALRCDPISGHVSLFWYQQALGQGPEFLTYFQNEAQLDKSGLPSDRFFAERPEGSVSTLKIQRTQQEDSAVYLCASSSGTATMNTKAFFGQGTRLTVV.

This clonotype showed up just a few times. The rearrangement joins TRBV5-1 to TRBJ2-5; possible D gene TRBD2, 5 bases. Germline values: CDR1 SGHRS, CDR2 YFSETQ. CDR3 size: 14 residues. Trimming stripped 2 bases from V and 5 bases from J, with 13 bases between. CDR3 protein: CASSFSAAVETQYF. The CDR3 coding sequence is TGCGCCAGCAGCTTCTCGGCAGCGGTGGAGACCCAGTACTTC.

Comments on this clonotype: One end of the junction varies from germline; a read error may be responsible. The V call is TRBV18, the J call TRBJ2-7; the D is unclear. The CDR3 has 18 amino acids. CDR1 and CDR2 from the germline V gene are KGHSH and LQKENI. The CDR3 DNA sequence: TGTGCCAGCTCACCTCACGGCCCGACTTCATATCGCTCCTATGAGCAGTACTTC. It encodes CASSPHGPTSYRSYEQYF.

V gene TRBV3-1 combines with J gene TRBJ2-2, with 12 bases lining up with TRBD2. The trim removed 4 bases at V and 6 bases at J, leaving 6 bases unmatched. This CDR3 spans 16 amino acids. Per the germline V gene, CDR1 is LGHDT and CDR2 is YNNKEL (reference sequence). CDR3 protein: CASSRLAGGLAGELFF. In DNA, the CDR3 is TGTGCCAGCAGCCGCCTAGCGGGAGGGCTCGCCGGGGAGCTGTTTTTT.

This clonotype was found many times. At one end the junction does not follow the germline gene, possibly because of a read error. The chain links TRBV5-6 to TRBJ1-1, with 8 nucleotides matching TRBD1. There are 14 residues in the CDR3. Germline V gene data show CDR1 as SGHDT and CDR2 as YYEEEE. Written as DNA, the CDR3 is TGTGCCAGCAGCTCTGGGACAGGCTACACCGAAGCTTTCTTT. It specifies CASSSGTGYTEAFF.

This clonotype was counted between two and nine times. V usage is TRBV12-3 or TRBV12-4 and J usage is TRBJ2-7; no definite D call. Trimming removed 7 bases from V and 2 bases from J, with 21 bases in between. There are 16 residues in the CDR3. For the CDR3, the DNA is TGTGCCAGCACCATTGGGTGGGTGGGCACACCCTACGAGCAGTACTTC. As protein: CASTIGWVGTPYEQYF.

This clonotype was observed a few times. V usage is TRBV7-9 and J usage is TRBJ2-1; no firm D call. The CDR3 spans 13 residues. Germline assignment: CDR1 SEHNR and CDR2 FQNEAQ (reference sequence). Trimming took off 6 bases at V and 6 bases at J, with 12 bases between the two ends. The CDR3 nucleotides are TGTGCCAGCAGATACCCCCTTTCCAATGAGCAGTTCTTC. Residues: CASRYPLSNEQFF.

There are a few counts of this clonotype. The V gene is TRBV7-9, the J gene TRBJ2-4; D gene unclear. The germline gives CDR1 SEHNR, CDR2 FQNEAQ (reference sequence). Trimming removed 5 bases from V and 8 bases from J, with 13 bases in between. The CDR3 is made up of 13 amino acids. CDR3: CASSPTLPDIQYF. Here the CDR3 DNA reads TGTGCCAGCAGCCCGACCCTGCCTGACATTCAGTACTTC.

In DNA, the CDR3 is TGTGCCAGCAGTTTAAGGCTGGGGCGGACTATGACACCCTACGAGCAGTACTTC. This gives the protein CASSLRLGRTMTPYEQYF. V usage is TRBV28 and J usage is TRBJ2-7, with D perhaps TRBD2 (6 bases). CDR1 MDHEN and CDR2 SYDVKM come from the germline V gene. The CDR3 spans 18 residues. V lost 2 bases to trimming and J lost 2 bases, with 22 bases between them.

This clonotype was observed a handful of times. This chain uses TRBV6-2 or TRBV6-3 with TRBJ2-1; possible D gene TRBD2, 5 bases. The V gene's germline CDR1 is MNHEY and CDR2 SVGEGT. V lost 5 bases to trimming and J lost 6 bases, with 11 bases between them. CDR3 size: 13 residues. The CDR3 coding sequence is TGTGCCAGCAGTCCGTACCGGGGCAATGAGCAGTTCTTC. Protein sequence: CASSPYRGNEQFF.

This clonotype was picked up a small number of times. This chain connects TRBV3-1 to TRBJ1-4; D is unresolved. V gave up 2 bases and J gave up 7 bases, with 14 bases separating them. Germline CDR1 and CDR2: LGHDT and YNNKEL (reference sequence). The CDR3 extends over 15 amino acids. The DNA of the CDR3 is TGTGCCAGCAGCCAATTTTCAGGCGGTAGTGAAAAACTGTTTTTT. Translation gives CASSQFSGGSEKLFF.

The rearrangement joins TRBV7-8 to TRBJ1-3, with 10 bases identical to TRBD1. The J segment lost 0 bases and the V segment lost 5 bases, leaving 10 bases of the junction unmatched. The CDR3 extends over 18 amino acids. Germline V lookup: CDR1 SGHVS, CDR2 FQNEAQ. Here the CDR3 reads CASSPWDRGPNSGNTIYF. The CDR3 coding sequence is TGTGCCAGCAGCCCTTGGGACAGGGGACCCAACTCTGGAAACACCATATATTTT.

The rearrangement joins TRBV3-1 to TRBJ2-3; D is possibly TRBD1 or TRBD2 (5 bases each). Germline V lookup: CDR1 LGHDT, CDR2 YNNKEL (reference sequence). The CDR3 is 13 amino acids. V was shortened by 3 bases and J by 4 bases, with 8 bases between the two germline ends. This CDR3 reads CASSQWGSDTQYF. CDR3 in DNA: TGTGCCAGCAGCCAGTGGGGGTCAGATACGCAGTATTTT.

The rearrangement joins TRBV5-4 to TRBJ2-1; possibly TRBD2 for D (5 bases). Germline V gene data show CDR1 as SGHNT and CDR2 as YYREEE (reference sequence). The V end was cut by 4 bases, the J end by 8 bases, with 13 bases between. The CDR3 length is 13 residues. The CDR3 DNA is TGTGCCAGCAGCCTTCGGCCGGAGGATGAGCAGTTCTTC. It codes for CASSLRPEDEQFF.

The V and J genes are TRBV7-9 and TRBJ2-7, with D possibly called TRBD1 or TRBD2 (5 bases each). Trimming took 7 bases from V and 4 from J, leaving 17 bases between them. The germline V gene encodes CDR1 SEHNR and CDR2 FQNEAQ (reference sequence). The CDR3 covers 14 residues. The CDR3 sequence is CASNPPGRGYEQYF. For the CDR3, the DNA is TGTGCCAGCAACCCCCCGGGACGGGGATACGAGCAGTACTTC.

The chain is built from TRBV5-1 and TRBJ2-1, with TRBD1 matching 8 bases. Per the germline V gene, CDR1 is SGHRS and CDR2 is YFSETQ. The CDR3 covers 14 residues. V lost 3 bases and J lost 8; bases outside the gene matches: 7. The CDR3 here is CASSSWTGQDEQFF. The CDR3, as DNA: TGCGCCAGCAGCTCTTGGACAGGGCAGGATGAGCAGTTCTTC. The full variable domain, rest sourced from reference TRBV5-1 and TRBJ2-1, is KAGVTQTPRYLIKTRGQQVTLSCSPISGHRSVSWYQQTPGQGLQFLFEYFSETQRNKGNFPGRFSGRQFSNSRSEMNVSTLELGDSALYLCASSSWTGQDEQFFGPGTRLTVL.

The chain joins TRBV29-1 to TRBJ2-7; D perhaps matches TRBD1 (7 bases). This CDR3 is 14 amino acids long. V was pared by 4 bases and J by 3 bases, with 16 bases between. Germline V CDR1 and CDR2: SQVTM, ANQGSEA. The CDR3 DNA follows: TGCAGCGTTGTGGCAGGGGGGATGATCTACGAGCAGTACTTC. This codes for CSVVAGGMIYEQYF.

The CDR3 reads CSARPTGQTMSYNEQFF. Here the CDR3 DNA reads TGCAGTGCTAGACCCACTGGGCAGACCATGAGCTACAATGAGCAGTTCTTC. The V and J genes are TRBV20-1 and TRBJ2-1; D gene unclear. The CDR3 is made up of 17 amino acids. Deletions cut 2 bases from V and 3 bases from J, with 20 bases between. From germline, CDR1 is DFQATT and CDR2 SNEGSKA (reference sequence).

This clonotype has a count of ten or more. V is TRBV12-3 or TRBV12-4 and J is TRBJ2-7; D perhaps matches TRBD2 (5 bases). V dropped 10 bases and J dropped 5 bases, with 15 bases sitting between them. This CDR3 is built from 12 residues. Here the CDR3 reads CATREGRHEQYF. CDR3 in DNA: TGTGCCACCCGGGAAGGACGGCACGAGCAGTACTTC.

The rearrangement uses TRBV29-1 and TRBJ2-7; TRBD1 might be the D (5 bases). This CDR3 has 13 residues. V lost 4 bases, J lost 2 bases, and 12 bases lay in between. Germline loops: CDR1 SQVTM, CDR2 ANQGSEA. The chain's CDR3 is CSVGWGDAYEQYF. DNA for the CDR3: TGCAGCGTTGGATGGGGCGATGCCTACGAGCAGTACTTC.

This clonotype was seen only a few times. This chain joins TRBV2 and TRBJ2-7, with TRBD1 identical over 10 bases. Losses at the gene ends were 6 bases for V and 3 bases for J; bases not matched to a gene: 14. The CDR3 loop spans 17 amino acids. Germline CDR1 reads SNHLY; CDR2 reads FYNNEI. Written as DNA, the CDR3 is TGTGCCAGCAGGGTCCCGGTTCGACAGGGGGCTAACTACGAGCAGTACTTC. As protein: CASRVPVRQGANYEQYF. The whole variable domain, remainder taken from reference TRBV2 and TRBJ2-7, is EPEVTQTPSHQVTQMGQEVILRCVPISNHLYFYWYRQILGQKVEFLVSFYNNEISEKSEIFDDQFSVERPDGSNFTLKIRSTKLEDSAMYFCASRVPVRQGANYEQYFGPGTRLTVT.

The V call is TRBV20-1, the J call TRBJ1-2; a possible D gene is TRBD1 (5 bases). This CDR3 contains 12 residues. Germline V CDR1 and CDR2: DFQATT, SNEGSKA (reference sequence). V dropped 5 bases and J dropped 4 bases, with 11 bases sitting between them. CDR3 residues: CSASDSIYGYTF. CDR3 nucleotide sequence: TGCAGTGCTTCTGACAGTATCTATGGCTACACCTTC.

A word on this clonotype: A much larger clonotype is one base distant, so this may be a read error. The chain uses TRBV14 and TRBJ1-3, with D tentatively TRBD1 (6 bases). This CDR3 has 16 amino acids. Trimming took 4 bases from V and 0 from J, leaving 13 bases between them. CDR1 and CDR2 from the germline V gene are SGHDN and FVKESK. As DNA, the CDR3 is TGTGCCAGCAGCCGGATTACAGGGAGCTCTGGAAACACCATATATTTT. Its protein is CASSRITGSSGNTIYF.

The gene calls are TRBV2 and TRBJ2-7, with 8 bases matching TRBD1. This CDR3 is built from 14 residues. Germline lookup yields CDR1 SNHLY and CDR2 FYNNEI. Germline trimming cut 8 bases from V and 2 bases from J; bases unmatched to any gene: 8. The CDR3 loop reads CASGSGTGTYEQYF. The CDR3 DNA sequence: TGTGCCAGCGGTTCCGGGACAGGAACCTACGAGCAGTACTTC.